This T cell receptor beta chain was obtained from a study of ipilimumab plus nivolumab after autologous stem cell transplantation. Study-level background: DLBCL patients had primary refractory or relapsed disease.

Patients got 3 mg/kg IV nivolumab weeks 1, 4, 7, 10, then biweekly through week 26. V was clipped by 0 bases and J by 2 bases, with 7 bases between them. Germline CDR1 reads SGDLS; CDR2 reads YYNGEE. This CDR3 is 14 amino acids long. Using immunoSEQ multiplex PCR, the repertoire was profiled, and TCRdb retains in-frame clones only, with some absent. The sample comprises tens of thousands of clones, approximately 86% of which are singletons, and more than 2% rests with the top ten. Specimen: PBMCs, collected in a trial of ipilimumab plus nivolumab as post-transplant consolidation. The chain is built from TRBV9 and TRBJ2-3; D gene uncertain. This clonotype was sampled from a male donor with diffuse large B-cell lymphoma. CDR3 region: CASSVEAYTDTQYF. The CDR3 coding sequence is TGTGCCAGCAGCGTAGAAGCTTACACAGATACGCAGTATTTT.